These 6 T cell receptor beta chains share one sample of origin, sequenced in a study of blood T cell repertoires in COVID-19. Using immunoSEQ multiplex PCR, the repertoire was profiled, and TCRdb retains in-frame clones only, with some absent. The sample holds under 200,000 clones, about 86% seen once. The sample consisted of peripheral blood. The source is a man aged 18-30 years with acute or convalescent COVID-19.

This clone was detected only a few times. This chain links TRBV19 with TRBJ1-6, with 7 bases that match TRBD1. The V gene's germline CDR1 is LNHDA and CDR2 SQIVND (reference sequence). This CDR3 comprises 11 residues. The junction had 3 bases not matched to a gene; V was cut back by 10 bases and J by 9 bases. The chain's CDR3 is CAIQGGSPLHF. The CDR3 coding sequence is TGTGCCATCCAGGGGGGTTCACCCCTCCACTTT.

The chain employs TRBV18 and TRBJ2-3, with D possibly TRBD1 on 5 matching bases. This CDR3 has 14 residues. Germline lookup yields CDR1 KGHSH and CDR2 LQKENI. V was clipped by 2 bases and J by 5 bases, with 11 bases between them. The CDR3 coding sequence is TGTGCCAGCTCACCAGTGCCAGGGCGAGATACGCAGTATTTT. Translated, it gives CASSPVPGRDTQYF.

This chain links TRBV6-2 or TRBV6-3 with TRBJ1-4; D is unresolved. The germline V gene has CDR1 MNHEY and CDR2 SVGEGT. The CDR3 consists of 14 residues. Trimming took off 4 bases at V and 4 bases at J, with 10 bases between the two ends. CDR3 in DNA: TGTGCCAGCAGTTCACAGAGATATAATGAAAAACTGTTTTTT. Translated, it gives CASSSQRYNEKLFF.

The chain recombines TRBV12-5 with TRBJ1-1; the D is unclear. CDR3 length: 14 residues. V dropped 1 base and J dropped 4 bases, with 10 bases sitting between them. In germline, CDR1 is LGHNT, CDR2 FRNRAP. CDR3 sequence reads: CASGLERLGTEAFF. The CDR3 DNA reads as TGTGCTAGTGGTTTGGAGCGGCTGGGCACTGAAGCTTTCTTT.

J is TRBJ2-4 and V is TRBV23-1; a weak D match, TRBD1 (6 bases). TRBV23-1 is an ORF, and what it does is uncertain. V lost 4 bases and J 0 bases, leaving 19 bases between the germline ends. This CDR3 spans 18 amino acids. This CDR3 reads CASSRRSTGTIAKNIQYF. Here the CDR3 DNA reads TGCGCCAGCAGTCGGCGGAGCACAGGGACAATAGCCAAAAACATTCAGTACTTC.

This sequence joins TRBV6-4 and TRBJ2-3, with 11 bases identical to TRBD2. The CDR3 covers 15 residues. The ends lost 4 bases at V and 8 bases at J; junction bases unmatched: 8. Germline CDR1 and CDR2: MRHNA and SNTAGT. CDR3 in amino acids: CASSASGGSAGTQYF. The CDR3 DNA sequence: TGTGCCAGCAGTGCTAGCGGGGGGTCTGCAGGTACGCAGTATTTT.